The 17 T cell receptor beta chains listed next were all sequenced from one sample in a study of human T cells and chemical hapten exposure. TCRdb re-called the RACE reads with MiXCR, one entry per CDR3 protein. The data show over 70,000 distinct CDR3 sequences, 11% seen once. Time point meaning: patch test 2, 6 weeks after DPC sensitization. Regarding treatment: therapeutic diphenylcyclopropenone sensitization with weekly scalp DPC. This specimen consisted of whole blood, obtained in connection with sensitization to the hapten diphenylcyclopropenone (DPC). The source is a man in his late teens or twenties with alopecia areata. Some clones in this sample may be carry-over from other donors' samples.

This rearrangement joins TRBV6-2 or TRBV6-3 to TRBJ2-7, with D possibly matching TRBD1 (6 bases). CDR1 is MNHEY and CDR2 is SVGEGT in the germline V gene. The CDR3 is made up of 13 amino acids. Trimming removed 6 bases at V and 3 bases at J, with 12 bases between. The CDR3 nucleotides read TGTGCCAGCAGACAGGGTAGTATCTACGAGCAGTACTTC. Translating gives CASRQGSIYEQYF.

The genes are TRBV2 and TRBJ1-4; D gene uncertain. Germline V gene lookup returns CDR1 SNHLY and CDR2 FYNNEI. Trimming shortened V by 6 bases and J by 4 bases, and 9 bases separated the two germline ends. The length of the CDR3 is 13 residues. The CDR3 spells CASRTAYNEKLFF. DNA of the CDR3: TGTGCCAGCAGAACGGCCTATAATGAAAAACTGTTTTTT.

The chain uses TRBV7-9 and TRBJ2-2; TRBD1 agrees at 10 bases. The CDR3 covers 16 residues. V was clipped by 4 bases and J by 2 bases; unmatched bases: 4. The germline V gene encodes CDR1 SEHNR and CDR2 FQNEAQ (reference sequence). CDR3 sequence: CASSSRDRGNTGELFF. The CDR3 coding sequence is TGTGCCAGCAGCTCCCGGGACAGGGGTAACACCGGGGAGCTGTTTTTT.

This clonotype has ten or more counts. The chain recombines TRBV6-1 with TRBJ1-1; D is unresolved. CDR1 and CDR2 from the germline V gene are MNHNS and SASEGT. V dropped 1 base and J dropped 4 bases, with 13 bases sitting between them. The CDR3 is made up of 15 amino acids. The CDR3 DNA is TGTGCCAGCAGTGAAGACCTAGGCTTAAGCACTGAAGCTTTCTTT. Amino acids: CASSEDLGLSTEAFF.

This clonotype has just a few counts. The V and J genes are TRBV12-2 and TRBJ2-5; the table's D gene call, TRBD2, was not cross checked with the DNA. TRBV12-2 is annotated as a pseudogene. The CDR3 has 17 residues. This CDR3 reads CASRLSSPNNTQETQYF. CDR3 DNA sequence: TGTGCAAGTCGCTTATCTAGTCCCAATAATACTCAAGAGACCCAGTACTTC.

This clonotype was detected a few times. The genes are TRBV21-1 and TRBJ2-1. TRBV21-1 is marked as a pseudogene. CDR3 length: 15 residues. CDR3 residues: CASSTRQPSYNEQFF. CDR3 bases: TGTGCCAGCAGTACTCGACAACCATCCTACAATGAGCAGTTCTTC.

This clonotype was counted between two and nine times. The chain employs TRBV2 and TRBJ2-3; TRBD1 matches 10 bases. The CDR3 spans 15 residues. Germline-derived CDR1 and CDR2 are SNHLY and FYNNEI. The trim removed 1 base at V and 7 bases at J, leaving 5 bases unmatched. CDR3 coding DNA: TGTGCCAGCAGTGAAGTTCGGGACAGGGGAAATACGCAGTATTTT. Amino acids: CASSEVRDRGNTQYF. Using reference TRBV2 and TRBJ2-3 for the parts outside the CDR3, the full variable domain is EPEVTQTPSHQVTQMGQEVILRCVPISNHLYFYWYRQILGQKVEFLVSFYNNEISEKSEIFDDQFSVERPDGSNFTLKIRSTKLEDSAMYFCASSEVRDRGNTQYFGPGTRLTVL.

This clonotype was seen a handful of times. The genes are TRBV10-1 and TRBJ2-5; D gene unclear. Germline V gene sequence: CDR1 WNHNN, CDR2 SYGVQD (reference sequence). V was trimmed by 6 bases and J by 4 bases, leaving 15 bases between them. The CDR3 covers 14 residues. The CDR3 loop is CASSAVDRPETQYF. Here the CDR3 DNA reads TGCGCCAGCAGCGCCGTGGACCGCCCAGAGACCCAGTACTTC.

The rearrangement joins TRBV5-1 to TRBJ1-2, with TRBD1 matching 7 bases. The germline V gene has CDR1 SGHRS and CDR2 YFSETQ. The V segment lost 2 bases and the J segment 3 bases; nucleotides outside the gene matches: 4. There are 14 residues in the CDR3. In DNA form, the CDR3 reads TGCGCCAGCAGCTTAGACAGGGCGGACTATGGCTACACCTTC. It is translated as CASSLDRADYGYTF.

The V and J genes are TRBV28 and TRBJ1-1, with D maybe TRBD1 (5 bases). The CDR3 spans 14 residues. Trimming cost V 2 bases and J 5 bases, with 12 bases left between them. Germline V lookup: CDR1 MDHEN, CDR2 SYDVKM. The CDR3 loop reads CASSLGGSPTEAFF. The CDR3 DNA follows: TGTGCCAGCAGTTTAGGGGGGTCTCCTACTGAAGCTTTCTTT.

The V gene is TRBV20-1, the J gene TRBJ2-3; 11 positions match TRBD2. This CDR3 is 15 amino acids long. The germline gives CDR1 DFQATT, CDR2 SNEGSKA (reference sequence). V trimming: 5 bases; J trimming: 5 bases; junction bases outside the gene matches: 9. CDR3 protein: CSARKTSGEIDTQYF. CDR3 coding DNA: TGCAGTGCTCGAAAGACTAGCGGGGAGATAGATACGCAGTATTTT.

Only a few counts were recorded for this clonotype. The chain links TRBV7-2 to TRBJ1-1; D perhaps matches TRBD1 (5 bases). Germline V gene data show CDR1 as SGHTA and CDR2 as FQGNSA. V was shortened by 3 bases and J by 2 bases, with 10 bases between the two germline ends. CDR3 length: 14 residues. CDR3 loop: CASSFRTNNTEAFF. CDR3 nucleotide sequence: TGTGCCAGCAGCTTCCGGACAAACAACACTGAAGCTTTCTTT.

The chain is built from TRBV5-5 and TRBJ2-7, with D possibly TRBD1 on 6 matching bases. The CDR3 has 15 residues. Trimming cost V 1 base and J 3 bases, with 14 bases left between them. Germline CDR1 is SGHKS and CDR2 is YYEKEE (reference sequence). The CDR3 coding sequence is TGTGCCAGCAGCTTGATACGGACAGTCGTCTACGAGCAGTACTTC. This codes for CASSLIRTVVYEQYF.

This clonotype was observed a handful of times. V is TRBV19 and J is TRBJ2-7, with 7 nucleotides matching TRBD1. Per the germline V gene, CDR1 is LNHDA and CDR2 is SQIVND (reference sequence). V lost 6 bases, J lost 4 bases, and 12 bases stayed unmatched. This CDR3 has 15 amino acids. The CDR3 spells CASSTTRTGSYEQYF. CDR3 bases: TGTGCCAGTAGCACCACGCGGACAGGCTCTTACGAGCAGTACTTC.

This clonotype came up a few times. Written as DNA, the CDR3 is TGCGCCAGCAGCCAAGATCTGAGTCTCCAAGAGACCCAGTACTTC. It yields the protein CASSQDLSLQETQYF. The rearrangement links TRBV4-3 to TRBJ2-5; D remains ambiguous. The CDR3 spans 15 residues. CDR1 LGHNA and CDR2 YSLEER come from the germline V gene. V lost 0 bases and J 1 base, leaving 9 bases between the germline ends.

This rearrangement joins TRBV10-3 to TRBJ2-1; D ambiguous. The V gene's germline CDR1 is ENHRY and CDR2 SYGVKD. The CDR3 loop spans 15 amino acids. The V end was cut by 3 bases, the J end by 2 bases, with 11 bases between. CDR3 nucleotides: TGTGCCATCAGTGATAGCTCCGAAGCCTACAATGAGCAGTTCTTC. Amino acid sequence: CAISDSSEAYNEQFF.

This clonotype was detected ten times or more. The CDR3 DNA follows: TGTGCCAGCAGCAACCTAAGGGAAACAGATACGCAGTATTTT. Translation: CASSNLRETDTQYF. This chain uses TRBV3-1 with TRBJ2-3; no firm D call. V was shortened by 5 bases and J by 3 bases, with 12 bases between the two germline ends. The length of the CDR3 is 14 residues. Per germline, CDR1 LGHDT and CDR2 YNNKEL (reference sequence).